The 32 T cell receptor beta chains below come from one sample, sequenced in a study of CD8 T cells in Susac syndrome. Roughly 0.45 to 1 ug RNA was reverse transcribed with random hexamers. MiXCR was run by TCRdb on the immunoSEQ multiplex PCR reads, yielding one entry per CDR3 protein. Altogether 170,000 or so distinct CDR3 sequences are present, 85% to 95% being singletons, with the ten largest covering approximately 0.099%. The sample taken for sequencing was CD4+ T cells from PBMCs. The receptor set was obtained from a human donor with Susac syndrome.

The chain is built from TRBV5-1 and TRBJ2-3; D might be TRBD1 (6 bases). The CDR3 runs 15 residues. V gave up 3 bases and J gave up 2 bases, with 13 bases separating them. Germline V gives CDR1 SGHRS, CDR2 YFSETQ. This CDR3 is CASSYRDTITDTQYF. The CDR3, as DNA: TGCGCCAGCAGCTACCGGGACACCATCACAGATACGCAGTATTTT.

The chain is built from TRBV2 and TRBJ2-1; 8 bases line up with TRBD2. Germline assignment: CDR1 SNHLY and CDR2 FYNNEI. With V trimmed by 3 bases and J by 7 bases, 8 bases remained unmatched. The CDR3 covers 15 residues. The CDR3 bases are TGTGCCAGCAGTGAGAATTTCGGGGGGGGGAATGAGCAGTTCTTC. It specifies CASSENFGGGNEQFF.

The rearrangement links TRBV24-1 to TRBJ2-3; 7 bases map to TRBD1. Losses at the gene ends were 2 bases for V and 4 bases for J; bases not matched to a gene: 5. This CDR3 has 15 residues. Germline CDR1 KGHDR, CDR2 SFDVKD. Here the CDR3 reads CATSDSEGQSDTQYF. The CDR3 DNA reads as TGTGCCACCAGTGATTCCGAGGGACAGTCAGATACGCAGTATTTT.

This chain links TRBV20-1 with TRBJ2-7; 9 bases are a match to TRBD2. The CDR3 covers 14 residues. With V trimmed by 0 bases and J by 6 bases, 6 bases remained unmatched. Per germline, CDR1 DFQATT and CDR2 SNEGSKA (reference sequence). CDR3 bases: TGCAGTGCTAGAGAAGGCCTAGCGGGACTCGAGCAGTACTTC. Amino acid sequence: CSAREGLAGLEQYF.

The rearrangement uses TRBV24-1 and TRBJ2-7, with no clear D. Germline V lookup: CDR1 KGHDR, CDR2 SFDVKD. The CDR3 contains 13 residues. Deletions cut 5 bases from V and 3 bases from J, with 10 bases between. The CDR3 is CATSAASLYEQYF. The CDR3 nucleotides are TGTGCCACCAGTGCGGCCAGCCTCTACGAGCAGTACTTC.

The chain is built from TRBV12-3 or TRBV12-4 and TRBJ2-1, with D possibly TRBD2 on 5 matching bases. The CDR3 totals 14 residues. Trimming stripped 8 bases from V and 0 bases from J, with 11 bases between. The chain's CDR3 is CASLGSGSYNEQFF. In nucleotides, the CDR3 is TGTGCCAGCCTGGGGAGCGGCTCCTACAATGAGCAGTTCTTC.

DNA for the CDR3: TGTGCCACCAGCAGTACCGGGACGGGGGGCTCGGCGCAGTATTTT. Translation gives CATSSTGTGGSAQYF. The chain uses TRBV15 and TRBJ2-3, with TRBD2 as a possible D gene (7 bases). The germline V and J ends were trimmed by 3 bases and 10 bases, with 20 bases remaining between them. The CDR3 loop spans 15 amino acids. Germline CDR1 and CDR2: LNHNV and YYDKDF (reference sequence).

The chain carries TRBV27 and TRBJ2-1, with a possible D match to TRBD2 (6 bases). The CDR3 loop spans 13 amino acids. The germline V gene encodes CDR1 MNHEY and CDR2 SMNVEV (reference sequence). The ends were cut back, 3 bases at V and 9 bases at J, with 12 bases in the middle. The chain's CDR3 is CASSFPRGSEQFF. CDR3 DNA: TGTGCCAGCAGTTTCCCTCGGGGGTCTGAGCAGTTCTTC.

J is TRBJ2-3 and V is TRBV4-3, with D possibly matching TRBD1 (5 bases). CDR1 LGHNA and CDR2 YSLEER come from the germline V gene. CDR3 size: 19 residues. Between the trimmed V and J ends, which lost 0 bases and 0 bases, there was a span of 19 bases. CDR3 sequence (DNA): TGCGCCAGCAGCCAAGATCTAATCTACCTCAGACAGAGCACAGATACGCAGTATTTT. It codes for CASSQDLIYLRQSTDTQYF.

The chain couples TRBV20-1 to TRBJ1-1, with 7 bases lining up with TRBD1. V gave up 3 bases and J gave up 5 bases; unmatched junction bases: 9. CDR1 and CDR2 (germline): DFQATT, SNEGSKA (reference sequence). The CDR3 covers 14 residues. CDR3 region: CSASRRAGGTEAFF. CDR3 coding DNA: TGCAGTGCTAGCCGAAGGGCAGGGGGGACTGAAGCTTTCTTT.

The chain links TRBV3-1 to TRBJ2-1, with 7 bases fitting TRBD1. The CDR3 covers 13 residues. J was trimmed by 2 bases and V by 6 bases; bases with no gene match: 1. CDR1 and CDR2 (germline): LGHDT, YNNKEL (reference sequence). The CDR3: CASSQGAYNEQFF. As DNA, the CDR3 is TGTGCCAGCAGTCAGGGGGCCTACAATGAGCAGTTCTTC.

The chain uses TRBV11-2 and TRBJ2-5; TRBD2 might be the D (5 bases). This CDR3 region has 13 residues. Trimming stripped 7 bases from V and 4 bases from J, with 13 bases between. Germline CDR1 SGHAT, CDR2 FQNNGV. CDR3 loop: CASTQTGRETQYF. The CDR3 bases are TGTGCCAGCACCCAGACGGGAAGAGAGACCCAGTACTTC.

V gene TRBV20-1 combines with J gene TRBJ1-3, with D possibly matching TRBD1 (5 bases). Trimming removed 0 bases from V and 2 bases from J, with 11 bases in between. Germline V gene lookup returns CDR1 DFQATT and CDR2 SNEGSKA (reference sequence). This CDR3 has 15 residues. CDR3 in DNA: TGCAGTGCTAGAGATCTCGGCAGGGCTGGAAACACCATATATTTT. Amino acids: CSARDLGRAGNTIYF.

This chain links TRBV6-5 with TRBJ1-1; a weak D match, TRBD1 (6 bases). Trimming removed 5 bases at V and 3 bases at J, with 7 bases between. Per the germline V gene, CDR1 is MNHEY and CDR2 is SVGAGI. CDR3 size: 12 residues. DNA of the CDR3: TGTGCCAGCAGTAGGGGGGACACTGAAGCTTTCTTT. It is translated as CASSRGDTEAFF.

This clonotype was detected only once. The rearrangement joins TRBV30 to TRBJ2-5; maybe TRBD1 (5 bases). Trimming removed 2 bases from V and 6 bases from J, with 13 bases in between. The CDR3 totals 13 residues. In germline, CDR1 is GTSNPN, CDR2 SVGIG (reference sequence). The CDR3 DNA is TGTGCCTGGAGTAAGGGGATAAGTAAGACCCAGTACTTC. It codes for CAWSKGISKTQYF. The entire variable domain, with the rest obtained from reference TRBV30 and TRBJ2-5, is as follows: SQTIHQWPATLVQPVGSPLSLECTVEGTSNPNLYWYRQAAGRGLQLLFYSVGIGQISSEVPQNLSASRPQDRQFILSSKKLLLSDSGFYLCAWSKGISKTQYFGPGTRLLVL.

V usage is TRBV21-1 and J usage is TRBJ2-1; the tabulated D call, TRBD2, remains unverified against the DNA. TRBV21-1 is given as a pseudogene. The CDR3 spans 16 residues. The CDR3 DNA is TGTGCCAGCAGCAAAGCGGCGACTAGCGGGGGCAATGAGCAGTTCTTC. The encoded protein is CASSKAATSGGNEQFF.

V is TRBV29-1 and J is TRBJ2-3; 8 bases match TRBD1. Germline CDR1 reads SQVTM; CDR2 reads ANQGSEA. The CDR3 totals 15 residues. Trimming removed 1 base from V and 1 base from J; junction bases left unmatched: 4. Here the CDR3 DNA reads TGCAGCGTTGAAGGGAGGACAGGGCGCACAGATACGCAGTATTTT. It specifies CSVEGRTGRTDTQYF.

The chain carries TRBV27 and TRBJ2-1; D gene ambiguous. CDR1 is MNHEY, CDR2 SMNVEV, per germline (reference sequence). The CDR3 extends over 13 amino acids. With 4 bases removed from V and 10 bases from J, the gap between germline ends came to 14 bases. CDR3 loop: CASSSPFTIEQFF. CDR3 DNA: TGTGCCAGCAGTTCCCCCTTCACGATCGAGCAGTTCTTC.

The count of this clonotype is one. The V gene is TRBV5-5, the J gene TRBJ2-7; TRBD1 is a possible D gene (6 bases). V lost 3 bases, J lost 2 bases, and 15 bases lay in between. Germline V gives CDR1 SGHKS, CDR2 YYEKEE (reference sequence). The CDR3 is 15 residues long. CDR3 nucleotide sequence: TGTGCCAGCAGCTGGAGGCCAGGGGCCCCCTACGAGCAGTACTTC. It encodes CASSWRPGAPYEQYF.

This sequence joins TRBV2 and TRBJ2-1, with unresolved D. The germline V and J ends were trimmed by 4 bases and 0 bases, with 7 bases remaining between them. CDR1 and CDR2 (germline): SNHLY, FYNNEI. The CDR3 covers 14 residues. CDR3 nucleotide sequence: TGTGCCAGCAGTGTGGTGAGCTCCTACAATGAGCAGTTCTTC. Protein sequence: CASSVVSSYNEQFF.

The rearrangement links TRBV9 to TRBJ1-1; unclear D gene. The germline V gene has CDR1 SGDLS and CDR2 YYNGEE. The CDR3 sequence is 13 residues long. Trimming removed 5 bases at V and 7 bases at J, with 15 bases between. In DNA, the CDR3 is TGTGCCAGCAGTCATGCAGGTATCGGTGAAGCTTTCTTT. Its translation: CASSHAGIGEAFF.

The rearrangement joins TRBV5-4 to TRBJ2-1, with D possibly being TRBD1 (7 bases). Per germline, CDR1 SGHNT and CDR2 YYREEE (reference sequence). The CDR3 sequence is 15 residues long. Trimming removed 4 bases at V and 0 bases at J, with 11 bases between. CDR3 sequence reads: CASSQQGGSYNEQFF. Here the CDR3 DNA reads TGTGCCAGCAGCCAGCAGGGGGGCTCCTACAATGAGCAGTTCTTC.

V and J are TRBV7-8 and TRBJ1-6; possibly TRBD1 for D (5 bases). Looked up from germline, CDR1 is SGHVS and CDR2 is FQNEAQ. V shed 5 bases and J shed 5 bases, with 13 bases lying between them. This CDR3 has 15 amino acids. The CDR3 DNA reads TGTGCCAGCAGCGTATCAGGGTTACATAATTCACCCCTCCACTTT. This encodes CASSVSGLHNSPLHF. Combining the CDR3 with reference TRBV7-8 and TRBJ1-6 gives the whole variable domain GAGVSQSPRYKVAKRGQDVALRCDPISGHVSLFWYQQALGQGPEFLTYFQNEAQLDKSGLPSDRFFAERPEGSVSTLKIQRTQQEDSAVYLCASSVSGLHNSPLHFGNGTRLTVT.

The rearrangement uses TRBV15 and TRBJ2-1, with a weak D call TRBD1 (5 bases). The V and J ends lost 0 bases and 7 bases respectively, with 10 bases between them. Germline CDR1 LNHNV, CDR2 YYDKDF (reference sequence). This CDR3 contains 14 residues. CDR3 amino acids: CATSRDKGWNEQFF. In DNA, the CDR3 is TGTGCCACCAGCAGAGACAAGGGGTGGAATGAGCAGTTCTTC.

J is TRBJ1-1 and V is TRBV27; D not resolved. Trimming shortened V by 0 bases and J by 11 bases, and 10 bases separated the two germline ends. This CDR3 is 12 amino acids long. CDR1 and CDR2 from the germline V gene are MNHEY and SMNVEV (reference sequence). CDR3 coding DNA: TGTGCCAGCAGTTTATCCGGTGGAGCGGCTTTCTTT. Residues: CASSLSGGAAFF.

The chain has TRBV20-1 and TRBJ2-3; no definite D call. Trimming stripped 2 bases from V and 4 bases from J, with 7 bases between. Per germline, CDR1 DFQATT and CDR2 SNEGSKA (reference sequence). This CDR3 region has 12 residues. The DNA for the CDR3 is TGCAGTGCTAGATTTCAAGCAGATACGCAGTATTTT. This codes for CSARFQADTQYF.

This sequence joins TRBV19 and TRBJ2-2; 16 bases match TRBD2. Germline CDR1 is LNHDA and CDR2 is SQIVND (reference sequence). Trimming cost V 6 bases and J 5 bases; bases outside gene matches: 6. There are 17 residues in the CDR3. Here the CDR3 DNA reads TGTGCCAGTAGGGGGACTAGCGGGAGGGCCTGGACCGGGGAGCTGTTTTTT. This codes for CASRGTSGRAWTGELFF.

The V and J genes are TRBV6-6 and TRBJ2-5; possible D gene TRBD1, 6 bases. In germline, CDR1 is MNHNY, CDR2 SVGAGI (reference sequence). The CDR3 length is 13 residues. V dropped 6 bases and J dropped 2 bases, with 10 bases sitting between them. The CDR3 loop is CASRPRGQETQYF. In nucleotides, the CDR3 is TGTGCCAGCAGGCCGAGGGGGCAAGAGACCCAGTACTTC.

The chain carries TRBV20-1 and TRBJ2-3; 12 nucleotides line up with TRBD1. Trimming cost V 0 bases and J 3 bases; bases outside gene matches: 7. This CDR3 has 17 amino acids. The germline CDR1 and CDR2 sequences are DFQATT and SNEGSKA (reference sequence). The CDR3 nucleotides are TGCAGTGCTAGAGACTCGGGACAGGGGGCGAAAACAGATACGCAGTATTTT. It yields the protein CSARDSGQGAKTDTQYF.

In nucleotides, the CDR3 is TGTGCCAGCAGCTTAGGAGCGGCACCCAACACTGAAGCTTTCTTT. It yields the protein CASSLGAAPNTEAFF. This chain links TRBV7-8 with TRBJ1-1; D gene unclear. This CDR3 has 15 residues. V shed 1 base and J shed 2 bases, with 11 bases lying between them. In germline, CDR1 is SGHVS, CDR2 FQNEAQ.

This chain uses TRBV15 with TRBJ2-1; the match to TRBD2 covers 9 bases. The ends lost 0 bases at V and 8 bases at J; junction bases unmatched: 11. This CDR3 has 17 residues. Germline-derived CDR1 and CDR2 are LNHNV and YYDKDF (reference sequence). The DNA of the CDR3 is TGTGCCACCAGCAGAGACCTGGCGGGGGGGGGCCTATATGAGCAGTTCTTC. The encoded protein is CATSRDLAGGGLYEQFF.

V gene TRBV20-1 combines with J gene TRBJ1-3, with a possible D match to TRBD1 (5 bases). CDR1 and CDR2 from the germline V gene are DFQATT and SNEGSKA (reference sequence). Trimming left V 6 bases short and J 0 bases short, with 12 bases between. The CDR3 is 14 residues long. The CDR3 reads CSAIDRSSGNTIYF. DNA for the CDR3: TGCAGTGCCATAGACAGAAGCTCTGGAAACACCATATATTTT.